Each of the 2 T cell receptor beta chains below was sequenced from the same sample in a study of OX40 agonist ivuxolimab in advanced cancers. Here immunoSEQ multiplex PCR was the method, and the copy in TCRdb shows in-frame clones only, minus some. The top ten clones hold roughly 20% of a sample with around 53,000 clones, less than 85% of them seen once. The sequences come from CD4+ or CD8+ T cells sorted from blood, collected in a trial of the OX40 agonist ivuxolimab. The receptors were gathered from an adult with an advanced solid tumor such as melanoma, head and neck, liver or kidney cancer.

The CDR3 region has the DNA TGCGCCAGCAGCCAAGATCCCACTGGCGGATCAAGTGAGCAGTTCTTC. This gives the protein CASSQDPTGGSSEQFF. J is TRBJ2-1 and V is TRBV4-3; D gene uncertain. The CDR3 extends over 16 amino acids. The V end lost 0 bases, the J end lost 9 bases, and 18 bases lay between the germline ends. The germline gives CDR1 LGHNA, CDR2 YSLEER.

This chain uses TRBV7-6 with TRBJ2-7; TRBD1 agrees at 7 bases. Germline CDR1 is SGHVS and CDR2 is FNYEAQ. The CDR3 loop spans 14 amino acids. With V trimmed by 5 bases and J by 2 bases, 6 bases remained unmatched. CDR3 in DNA: TGTGCCAGCAGCCACAGGGACAGCCCCTACGAGCAGTACTTC. Translated: CASSHRDSPYEQYF. Full variable domain (missing parts from reference TRBV7-6 and TRBJ2-7): GAGVSQSPRYKVTKRGQDVALRCDPISGHVSLYWYRQALGQGPEFLTYFNYEAQQDKSGLPNDRFSAERPEGSISTLTIQRTEQRDSAMYRCASSHRDSPYEQYFGPGTRLTVT.